The 30 T cell receptor beta chains below all came from one sample that was sequenced in a study of vaccination and CD4 T cells after COVID-19. Treatment meaning: approximately 9-day PBMC culture with coronavirus spike peptide pools or control peptides (ViraFEST assay). Sequenced with the Oncomine TCR Beta short-read assay was DNA taken from cultured CD4+ T cells. TCRdb re-called the PCR reads with MiXCR, one entry per CDR3 protein. The data hold roughly 15,000 distinct CDR3 sequences, with about 30% observed a single time. Their antigens remain unidentified. Sequencing input: CD4+ T cells from blood, cultured in vitro. Source of these receptors: a human donor who had recovered from COVID-19.

The genes are TRBV7-6 and TRBJ2-7, with 10 bases fitting TRBD1. This CDR3 is 14 amino acids long. The J segment lost 6 bases and the V segment lost 4 bases, leaving 6 bases of the junction unmatched. Germline CDR1 reads SGHVS; CDR2 reads FNYEAQ. CDR3: CASSSGQGRGEQYF. DNA for the CDR3: TGTGCCAGCAGCTCGGGACAGGGGAGAGGCGAGCAGTACTTC.

The genes are TRBV7-6 and TRBJ2-5; 8 bases are shared with TRBD2. V shed 5 bases and J 5 bases; nucleotides not matched to a gene: 10. This CDR3 comprises 15 residues. The V gene's germline CDR1 is SGHVS and CDR2 FNYEAQ. The CDR3 here is CASSRSGGLIETQYF. In DNA, the CDR3 is TGTGCCAGCAGCCGGAGCGGGGGATTGATCGAGACCCAGTACTTC.

The chain links TRBV20-1 to TRBJ2-1; TRBD2 aligns across 11 bases. In germline, CDR1 is DFQATT, CDR2 SNEGSKA (reference sequence). The CDR3 covers 15 residues. V lost 5 bases, J lost 8 bases, and 11 bases stayed unmatched. This CDR3 is CSALIGTSGVYEQFF. CDR3 bases: TGCAGTGCTCTGATCGGGACTAGCGGTGTCTATGAGCAGTTCTTC.

This clonotype was found a few times. The chain uses TRBV20-1 and TRBJ1-1; D gene uncertain. Germline assignment: CDR1 DFQATT and CDR2 SNEGSKA (reference sequence). The CDR3 runs 12 residues. V was pared by 4 bases and J by 0 bases, with 6 bases between. The CDR3 nucleotides are TGCAGTGCTATCCAGCTGAACACTGAAGCTTTCTTT. As protein: CSAIQLNTEAFF.

CDR3 sequence: CATSGHSGGTDTQYF. The DNA of the CDR3 is TGTGCCACCAGCGGACATAGCGGGGGCACAGATACGCAGTATTTT. The chain couples TRBV15 to TRBJ2-3; 8 nucleotides agree with TRBD2. The V gene end was trimmed by 5 bases and the J gene end by 1 base; junction bases not matched to a gene: 5. The CDR3 runs to 15 residues. Germline V gene sequence: CDR1 LNHNV, CDR2 YYDKDF (reference sequence).

The chain links TRBV11-3 to TRBJ2-1, with 7 bases matching TRBD2. CDR1 is SGHNT, CDR2 YENEEA, per germline. The length of the CDR3 is 17 residues. V shed 1 base and J 4 bases; nucleotides not matched to a gene: 10. CDR3 region: CASSLGVAGNVYNEQFF. CDR3 bases: TGTGCCAGCAGCTTAGGAGTAGCGGGTAACGTATACAATGAGCAGTTCTTC.

The V gene is TRBV12-3 or TRBV12-4, the J gene TRBJ1-3; D is unclear. The CDR3 has 15 residues. V lost 5 bases, J lost 4 bases, and 15 bases lay in between. In nucleotides, the CDR3 is TGTGCCAGCAGTCCCCCCTGGGCAGCCGGAAACACCATATATTTT. Translation gives CASSPPWAAGNTIYF.

This chain connects TRBV5-4 to TRBJ1-2; D is possibly TRBD1 (5 bases). Trimming stripped 4 bases from V and 2 bases from J, with 9 bases between. The CDR3 sequence is 13 residues long. Germline V gene sequence: CDR1 SGHNT, CDR2 YYREEE (reference sequence). In DNA, the CDR3 is TGTGCCAGCAGCGCGACAGCGAACTATGGCTACACCTTC. Translating gives CASSATANYGYTF.

V and J are TRBV5-4 and TRBJ2-2; 10 positions match TRBD1. The J segment lost 6 bases and the V segment lost 1 base, leaving 3 bases of the junction unmatched. This CDR3 is 15 amino acids long. Per the germline V gene, CDR1 is SGHNT and CDR2 is YYREEE (reference sequence). The CDR3 here is CASSLQDRGSGELFF. DNA of the CDR3: TGTGCCAGCAGCTTGCAGGACAGGGGGTCCGGGGAGCTGTTTTTT.

This clonotype was detected a few times. This chain links TRBV24-1 with TRBJ2-3; the D gene is possibly TRBD2 (6 bases). CDR3 length equals 16 residues. Looked up from germline, CDR1 is KGHDR and CDR2 is SFDVKD. V was cut by 6 bases and J by 2 bases, with 17 bases left in between. CDR3 bases: TGTGCCACCAGTTCGGGGCAGGGAGGCTTCACAGATACGCAGTATTTT. This translates into CATSSGQGGFTDTQYF.

This clonotype was detected only a few times. Written as DNA, the CDR3 is TGTGCCAGCAGAACGTTACAGAACACTGAAGCTTTCTTT. Protein: CASRTLQNTEAFF. This chain links TRBV12-3 or TRBV12-4 with TRBJ1-1; no clear D. The ends were cut back, 6 bases at V and 1 base at J, with 9 bases in the middle. This CDR3 contains 13 residues.

As concerns this clonotype: It is likely a read error, because the conserved phenylalanine at the end of the CDR3 is missing. The chain couples TRBV6-1 to TRBJ1-2, with TRBD1 matching 7 bases. Germline-derived CDR1 and CDR2 are MNHNS and SASEGT. The V segment lost 7 bases and the J segment 2 bases; nucleotides outside the gene matches: 10. The CDR3 length is 15 residues. The CDR3: CASTPRQGQNYGYTL. The CDR3 region has the DNA TGTGCCAGCACCCCCAGACAGGGCCAAAACTATGGCTACACCCTC.

The rearrangement uses TRBV20-1 and TRBJ2-7; D may be TRBD2 (6 bases). Germline CDR1 DFQATT, CDR2 SNEGSKA (reference sequence). This CDR3 is 15 amino acids long. V was pared by 0 bases and J by 1 base, with 13 bases between. DNA for the CDR3: TGCAGTGCTAGAGATATTATCGGGGGATCCTACGAGCAGTACTTC. Encoded protein: CSARDIIGGSYEQYF.

This clonotype was seen more than once but under ten times. V gene TRBV19 combines with J gene TRBJ1-5; D might be TRBD1 (5 bases). CDR1 and CDR2 (germline): LNHDA, SQIVND (reference sequence). Trimming cost V 5 bases and J 4 bases, with 15 bases left between them. CDR3 size: 15 residues. This CDR3 reads CASSWDGLGNQPQHF. The CDR3 nucleotides read TGTGCCAGTAGTTGGGACGGACTGGGAAATCAGCCCCAGCATTTT.

This clonotype was observed a few times. The chain employs TRBV2 and TRBJ2-1, with D perhaps TRBD2 (5 bases). The germline V gene has CDR1 SNHLY and CDR2 FYNNEI. The CDR3 has 11 amino acids. Trimming took 7 bases from V and 5 from J, leaving 6 bases between them. For the CDR3, the DNA is TGTGCCAGCAACGGGGACAATGAGCAGTTCTTC. Translated, it gives CASNGDNEQFF.

In this sample, this clonotype is medium-sized (0.01 to 0.1%). V gene TRBV12-3 or TRBV12-4 combines with J gene TRBJ1-6, with D unclear. The CDR3 extends over 14 amino acids. V lost 2 bases and J 9 bases, leaving 11 bases between the germline ends. The CDR3 DNA sequence: TGTGCCAGCAGTTTAACAGAGGGATTTTCACCCCTCCACTTT. Translation: CASSLTEGFSPLHF.

This rearrangement joins TRBV11-2 to TRBJ2-7, with D perhaps TRBD2 (6 bases). Trimming stripped 4 bases from V and 3 bases from J, with 16 bases between. The CDR3 consists of 15 residues. Germline values: CDR1 SGHAT, CDR2 FQNNGV. CDR3 loop: CASSSVRGTGYEQYF. CDR3 in DNA: TGTGCCAGCAGCTCCGTCCGGGGGACGGGCTACGAGCAGTACTTC.

This clonotype has a handful of counts. Written as DNA, the CDR3 is TGTGCCAGCAGCATGTCGGCAAACACTGAAGCTTTCTTT. Protein: CASSMSANTEAFF. The chain links TRBV7-9 to TRBJ1-1; D gene uncertain. The ends were cut back, 5 bases at V and 2 bases at J, with 9 bases in the middle. Germline V gene lookup returns CDR1 SEHNR and CDR2 FQNEAQ (reference sequence). CDR3 length equals 13 residues. Looking up the rest from reference TRBV7-9 and TRBJ1-1 gives the full variable domain: DTGVSQNPRHKITKRGQNVTFRCDPISEHNRLYWYRQTLGQGPEFLTYFQNEAQLEKSRLLSDRFSAERPKGSFSTLEIQRTEQGDSAMYLCASSMSANTEAFFGQGTRLTVV.

The chain has TRBV4-1 and TRBJ1-3; weak D call: TRBD1 (5 bases). The CDR3 totals 17 residues. CDR1 and CDR2 from the germline V gene are MGHRA and YSYEKL. V lost 1 base, J lost 2 bases, and 15 bases lay in between. In DNA form, the CDR3 reads TGCGCCAGCAGCCAAGCAAGGGGTGAGGGGACTGGAAACACCATATATTTT. The encoded protein is CASSQARGEGTGNTIYF.

The chain has TRBV12-3 or TRBV12-4 and TRBJ1-2, with D perhaps TRBD1 (6 bases). The CDR3 sequence is 14 residues long. V gave up 6 bases and J gave up 8 bases, with 19 bases separating them. The CDR3 region is CASRRRGAVRGYTF. CDR3 bases: TGTGCCAGCAGGCGGCGGGGGGCAGTAAGAGGCTACACCTTC.

This chain joins TRBV6-2 or TRBV6-3 and TRBJ2-2; unclear D gene. CDR1 MNHEY and CDR2 SVGEGT come from the germline V gene. The CDR3 has 13 amino acids. Between the trimmed V and J ends, which lost 2 bases and 1 base, there was a span of 2 bases. The CDR3 sequence: CASSYMNTGELFF. In nucleotides, the CDR3 is TGTGCCAGCAGTTACATGAACACCGGGGAGCTGTTTTTT.

The genes are TRBV5-1 and TRBJ2-2; D call uncertain. CDR1 and CDR2 (germline): SGHRS, YFSETQ. This CDR3 has 15 amino acids. The germline V and J ends were trimmed by 3 bases and 1 base, with 10 bases remaining between them. The CDR3 bases are TGCGCCAGCAGCTCGGGTAATGGGAACACCGGGGAGCTGTTTTTT. The encoded protein is CASSSGNGNTGELFF.

This clonotype was seen a handful of times. The chain joins TRBV6-1 to TRBJ1-2; TRBD1 matches 8 bases. CDR3 length: 15 residues. Per the germline V gene, CDR1 is MNHNS and CDR2 is SASEGT. Losses at the gene ends were 3 bases for V and 8 bases for J; bases not matched to a gene: 11. DNA of the CDR3: TGTGCCAGCAGTGAGTCGACAGGGGCTTGGTACGGCTACACCTTC. Encoded protein: CASSESTGAWYGYTF.

The chain carries TRBV4-3 and TRBJ2-3; 7 nucleotides match TRBD2. The CDR3 is 17 residues long. CDR1 is LGHNA, CDR2 YSLEER, per germline. V shed 0 bases, J shed 0 bases, and the junction held 6 bases outside the gene matches. The CDR3 DNA reads as TGCGCCAGCAGCCAAGATGCGGCGGGGGAAAGCACAGATACGCAGTATTTT. As protein: CASSQDAAGESTDTQYF.

V usage is TRBV30 and J usage is TRBJ2-7, with D perhaps matching TRBD2 (7 bases). Per germline, CDR1 GTSNPN and CDR2 SVGIG (reference sequence). The CDR3 contains 16 residues. V was trimmed by 0 bases and J by 4 bases, leaving 19 bases between them. The DNA of the CDR3 is TGTGCCTGGAGTGTAGGGGGGGTGGGTCTCAATTACGAGCAGTACTTC. Protein product: CAWSVGGVGLNYEQYF.

This clonotype was detected only a few times. The chain links TRBV2 to TRBJ1-2; D ambiguous. This CDR3 region has 12 residues. CDR1 and CDR2 from the germline V gene are SNHLY and FYNNEI. The ends were cut back, 1 base at V and 7 bases at J, with 7 bases in the middle. CDR3 loop: CASSEGLGGYTF. CDR3 sequence (DNA): TGTGCCAGCAGTGAAGGGCTAGGTGGCTACACCTTC.

V and J are TRBV6-5 and TRBJ2-1; D unclear. From germline, CDR1 is MNHEY and CDR2 SVGAGI. V was cut by 2 bases and J by 0 bases, with 8 bases left in between. The CDR3 runs 15 residues. CDR3 amino acids: CASSYERSSYNEQFF. DNA for the CDR3: TGTGCCAGCAGTTACGAACGGAGCTCCTACAATGAGCAGTTCTTC.

This clonotype is deemed medium-sized. The chain combines TRBV6-1 with TRBJ1-5, with no clear D. V lost 8 bases, J lost 3 bases, and 8 bases lay in between. Per the germline V gene, CDR1 is MNHNS and CDR2 is SASEGT. There are 12 residues in the CDR3. The CDR3 reads CASLGSNQPQHF. The CDR3 DNA reads as TGTGCCAGCCTCGGGTCCAATCAGCCCCAGCATTTT.

CDR3 residues: CSAGGDIGTQYF. CDR3 bases: TGCAGTGCTGGGGGGGACATTGGGACCCAGTACTTC. The chain links TRBV20-1 to TRBJ2-5; tentatively, D is TRBD2 (7 bases). Trimming removed 5 bases from V and 7 bases from J, with 14 bases in between. The CDR3 covers 12 residues. Germline loops: CDR1 DFQATT, CDR2 SNEGSKA (reference sequence).

Only a few counts were recorded for this clonotype. The J gene is TRBJ1-1, the V gene TRBV4-1, with unresolved D. CDR1 is MGHRA, CDR2 YSYEKL, per germline. V shed 5 bases and J shed 0 bases, with 13 bases lying between them. CDR3 length equals 15 residues. The DNA of the CDR3 is TGCGCCAGCAGCTCCCCCGTTCAGGTGAACACTGAAGCTTTCTTT. This codes for CASSSPVQVNTEAFF.